Following are 23 T cell receptor beta chains from one sample sequenced in a study of T-cell reconstitution after alpha-beta-depleted transplantation in children. It was with unique molecular identifiers that the TCRbeta library was prepared. Using its own MiXCR run on the PCR reads, TCRdb lists one record per CDR3 protein. The sample has about 830,000 distinct CDR3 sequences, approximately 15% seen once. The sequenced sample was PBMCs, mostly from graft donor cells, obtained 360 days after TCRalphabeta/CD19-depleted stem cell transplant. The receptors were gathered from a male patient between 5 and 17 years old who had a stem cell transplant for acute lymphoblastic leukemia, so the T cells may come from the graft donor.

At least ten counts were recorded for this clonotype. The V call is TRBV20-1, the J call TRBJ2-3, with D unclear. The CDR3 spans 13 residues. Germline CDR1 and CDR2: DFQATT and SNEGSKA (reference sequence). With 5 bases removed from V and 5 bases from J, the gap between germline ends came to 14 bases. CDR3 coding DNA: TGCAGTGCTGAGGTTCCCTATAAAGATACGCAGTATTTT. This translates into CSAEVPYKDTQYF.

This clonotype was seen a handful of times. CDR3 DNA sequence: TGTGCCAGCAGCTTAGTGGCTAGCGGACTAAATGAGCAGTTCTTC. Amino acid sequence: CASSLVASGLNEQFF. The J gene is TRBJ2-1, the V gene TRBV7-9; 7 bases are a match to TRBD2. The CDR3 contains 15 residues. The V gene end was trimmed by 1 base and the J gene end by 7 bases; junction bases not matched to a gene: 7. From germline, CDR1 is SEHNR and CDR2 FQNEAQ (reference sequence).

This clonotype was counted only a few times. This sequence joins TRBV12-3 or TRBV12-4 and TRBJ2-1; 11 bases are shared with TRBD1. CDR3 length: 17 amino acids. V trimming: 6 bases; J trimming: 4 bases; junction bases outside the gene matches: 11. The CDR3 spells CASRKFSGTGGYNEQFF. As DNA, the CDR3 is TGTGCCAGCAGGAAATTTTCCGGGACAGGGGGTTACAATGAGCAGTTCTTC.

The rearrangement links TRBV20-1 to TRBJ2-7; D might be TRBD2 (6 bases). CDR1 is DFQATT, CDR2 SNEGSKA, per germline (reference sequence). This CDR3 is 14 amino acids long. V was clipped by 1 base and J by 2 bases, with 12 bases between them. In nucleotides, the CDR3 is TGCAGTGCTAGAGCGGGGAGGACCCCCTACGAGCAGTACTTC. It translates to CSARAGRTPYEQYF.

CDR3 coding DNA: TGCAGTGCTAGGACTCAGGGGGAAGGGGCCAAAAACATTCAGTACTTC. Its translation is CSARTQGEGAKNIQYF. The chain combines TRBV20-1 with TRBJ2-4; 7 positions match TRBD1. The J segment lost 1 base and the V segment lost 3 bases, leaving 9 bases of the junction unmatched. CDR3 size: 16 residues. CDR1 DFQATT and CDR2 SNEGSKA come from the germline V gene (reference sequence).

This chain joins TRBV20-1 and TRBJ2-2; 10 nucleotides align to TRBD2. V trimming: 6 bases; J trimming: 4 bases; junction bases outside the gene matches: 8. Germline V gene lookup returns CDR1 DFQATT and CDR2 SNEGSKA (reference sequence). The CDR3 loop spans 15 amino acids. The CDR3 DNA reads as TGCAGTGCCCCCGGTCTAGCGGGAGTCACCGGGGAGCTGTTTTTT. It encodes CSAPGLAGVTGELFF.

This clonotype appeared a few times. The rearrangement uses TRBV13 and TRBJ2-1; a possible D gene is TRBD2 (6 bases). V lost 5 bases and J 7 bases, leaving 21 bases between the germline ends. This CDR3 has 16 amino acids. The V gene's germline CDR1 is PRHDT and CDR2 FYEKMQ (reference sequence). CDR3 nucleotide sequence: TGTGCCAGCAGCCTGAGCGGATTGGGAGGAGTGAATGAGCAGTTCTTC. Translating gives CASSLSGLGGVNEQFF.

The chain carries TRBV24-1 and TRBJ2-4, with D perhaps assigned TRBD1 or TRBD2 (5 bases each). Germline CDR1 reads KGHDR; CDR2 reads SFDVKD. CDR3 length: 17 amino acids. Trimming removed 0 bases from V and 0 bases from J, with 11 bases in between. CDR3 residues: CATSDLGGHLAKNIQYF. CDR3 nucleotides: TGTGCCACCAGTGATTTGGGGGGTCACTTAGCCAAAAACATTCAGTACTTC.

V gene TRBV6-4 combines with J gene TRBJ2-2; D is undetermined. V dropped 8 bases and J dropped 7 bases, with 20 bases sitting between them. The CDR3 is made up of 15 amino acids. CDR1 and CDR2 (germline): MRHNA, SNTAGT. The CDR3 DNA sequence: TGTGCCAGCTCCGAAACTCCCTTCCACAACGGGGAGCTGTTTTTT. This codes for CASSETPFHNGELFF.

Many counts were recorded for this clonotype. This chain uses TRBV2 with TRBJ2-1; tentatively, D is TRBD2 (7 bases). The germline gives CDR1 SNHLY, CDR2 FYNNEI. The CDR3 extends over 15 amino acids. The germline V and J ends were trimmed by 6 bases and 0 bases, with 12 bases remaining between them. The CDR3 nucleotides are TGTGCCAGCAGATGGGGGGGCTCCTCCTACAATGAGCAGTTCTTC. Protein: CASRWGGSSYNEQFF.

This clonotype was seen only a few times. CDR3: CASSATGGGYYEQYF. The CDR3 nucleotides are TGTGCCAGCAGCGCCACCGGGGGGGGCTACTACGAGCAGTACTTC. V and J are TRBV9 and TRBJ2-7, with 8 bases matching TRBD2. Germline CDR1 and CDR2: SGDLS and YYNGEE. The ends lost 3 bases at V and 3 bases at J; junction bases unmatched: 8. The CDR3 sequence is 15 residues long.

Ten or more counts support this clonotype. V gene TRBV29-1 combines with J gene TRBJ2-5; unclear D gene. Trimming removed 3 bases from V and 5 bases from J, with 10 bases in between. The CDR3 length is 12 residues. Germline CDR1 reads SQVTM; CDR2 reads ANQGSEA. Here the CDR3 reads CSVDKGMETQYF. CDR3 sequence (DNA): TGCAGCGTTGATAAAGGGATGGAGACCCAGTACTTC.

This clonotype was seen a single time. The rearrangement links TRBV24-1 to TRBJ2-4; D is unresolved. Germline CDR1 is KGHDR and CDR2 is SFDVKD. Between the trimmed V and J ends, which lost 9 bases and 3 bases, there was a span of 14 bases. The CDR3 is 14 residues long. CDR3 amino acids: CATPPSRNKNIQYF. The CDR3 coding sequence is TGTGCCACCCCCCCCTCCAGAAACAAAAACATTCAGTACTTC.

This clonotype was counted ten times or more. The junction departs from the called germline gene at one end, perhaps through a read error. The chain couples TRBV6-1 to TRBJ1-3; 9 bases align to TRBD1. The CDR3 covers 15 residues. Germline CDR1 and CDR2: MNHNS and SASEGT. The CDR3 DNA is TGTGCCAGCAGAGAAGACAGGGGGACTGGAAACACCATATATTTT. Encoded protein: CASREDRGTGNTIYF.

This clonotype was seen more than once but under ten times. The chain couples TRBV12-3 or TRBV12-4 to TRBJ1-5; 8 positions agree with TRBD1. This CDR3 comprises 16 residues. V shed 3 bases, J shed 2 bases, and the junction held 6 bases outside the gene matches. CDR3 sequence reads: CASSFQGALGNQPQHF. CDR3 in DNA: TGTGCCAGCAGTTTCCAGGGGGCGTTGGGCAATCAGCCCCAGCATTTT.

This clonotype appeared a few times. The V gene is TRBV5-1, the J gene TRBJ2-1; 11 bases are shared with TRBD2. CDR3 length: 23 amino acids. Trimming at V came to 0 bases and at J to 8 bases, leaving 28 bases not matched to a gene. Per the germline V gene, CDR1 is SGHRS and CDR2 is YFSETQ. CDR3 nucleotides: TGCGCCAGCAGCTTGGGATTGGTCCAAATTTTATATACTAGCGGGAGAGTAGAGTATGAGCAGTTCTTC. Encoded protein: CASSLGLVQILYTSGRVEYEQFF.

This clonotype was counted ten times or more. The chain combines TRBV4-1 with TRBJ2-3; D ambiguous. Germline V gives CDR1 MGHRA, CDR2 YSYEKL. The CDR3 extends over 15 amino acids. Trimming cost V 0 bases and J 5 bases, with 12 bases left between them. The CDR3 sequence is CASSQESRRGDTQYF. DNA for the CDR3: TGCGCCAGCAGCCAAGAGTCTAGAAGAGGAGATACGCAGTATTTT.

This clonotype was observed many times. V gene TRBV29-1 combines with J gene TRBJ2-7; D is possibly TRBD2 (6 bases). The germline V and J ends were trimmed by 4 bases and 1 base, with 11 bases remaining between them. Germline lookup yields CDR1 SQVTM and CDR2 ANQGSEA. The CDR3 consists of 13 residues. The CDR3 protein is CSVVRGSSYEQYF. The CDR3 nucleotides read TGCAGCGTTGTACGGGGGAGTTCCTACGAGCAGTACTTC.

Many counts were recorded for this clonotype. The chain carries TRBV6-5 and TRBJ2-2; 7 bases are shared with TRBD1. The CDR3 contains 15 residues. Germline V CDR1 and CDR2: MNHEY, SVGAGI. V lost 2 bases to trimming and J lost 2 bases; unmatched junction nucleotides: 2. This CDR3 is CASSYRDRNTGELFF. CDR3 nucleotide sequence: TGTGCCAGCAGTTACCGGGACAGAAACACCGGGGAGCTGTTTTTT.

This clonotype was counted only a few times. The CDR3 region is CASSSRLALSSYNEQFF. The CDR3 DNA is TGTGCCAGCAGTTCCAGACTAGCGTTAAGCTCCTACAATGAGCAGTTCTTC. J is TRBJ2-1 and V is TRBV12-3 or TRBV12-4; TRBD2 matches at 8 bases. V trimming: 4 bases; J trimming: 0 bases; junction bases outside the gene matches: 8. The CDR3 has 17 residues.

The chain recombines TRBV12-5 with TRBJ2-1; TRBD1 matches 8 bases. CDR3 length: 14 residues. V shed 6 bases and J 8 bases; nucleotides not matched to a gene: 9. Germline assignment: CDR1 LGHNT and CDR2 FRNRAP. CDR3 sequence reads: CASGTGVKVHEQFF. DNA of the CDR3: TGTGCTAGTGGGACAGGGGTTAAGGTCCATGAGCAGTTCTTC.

V is TRBV25-1 and J is TRBJ2-7, with D possibly being TRBD2 (6 bases). The CDR3 totals 15 residues. Trimming cost V 0 bases and J 2 bases, with 11 bases left between them. Germline V gene sequence: CDR1 MGHDK, CDR2 SYGVNS. Here the CDR3 DNA reads TGTGCCAGCAGTGAATACGGCGGGATTCCCTACGAGCAGTACTTC. It specifies CASSEYGGIPYEQYF.

There are many counts of this clonotype. The rearrangement links TRBV5-5 to TRBJ2-2; D unclear. Germline values: CDR1 SGHKS, CDR2 YYEKEE (reference sequence). This CDR3 spans 12 amino acids. V was trimmed by 4 bases and J by 7 bases, leaving 8 bases between them. CDR3: CASSSLGGELFF. DNA for the CDR3: TGTGCCAGCAGCAGCCTGGGCGGGGAGCTGTTTTTT. The entire variable domain, with the rest obtained from reference TRBV5-5 and TRBJ2-2, is as follows: DAGVTQSPTHLIKTRGQQVTLRCSPISGHKSVSWYQQVLGQGPQFIFQYYEKEERGRGNFPDRFSARQFPNYSSELNVNALLLGDSALYLCASSSLGGELFFGEGSRLTVL.